The sequence of this T cell receptor (beta chain) was determined in a study of T-cell reconstitution after alpha-beta-depleted transplantation in children. TCRbeta library preparation incorporated unique molecular identifiers. TCRdb passed the PCR reads through MiXCR, listing each CDR3 protein once. Among around 340,000 distinct CDR3 sequences listed, roughly 15% were seen once. CDR3 size: 11 residues. Germline loops: CDR1 MDHEN, CDR2 SYDVKM. Unmatched junction bases numbered 3, after V lost 4 bases and J lost 12 bases. Sequencing was performed on PBMCs, taken from the stem cell graft. This sequence was found in a human donor who donated a stem cell graft to a child with Fanconi anemia. The gene calls are TRBV28 and TRBJ2-1; 7 bases fit TRBD1. The CDR3 sequence is CASSSDRAQFF. CDR3 DNA: TGTGCCAGCAGTTCCGACAGGGCGCAGTTCTTC.